This passage covers 11 T cell receptor beta chains from one sample sequenced in a study of identical twins. Via MiXCR, TCRdb re-called the 5' RACE reads, giving one row per CDR3 protein. The sample has around 250,000 distinct CDR3 sequences; around 8% are singletons. The same sample was also studied in work on yellow fever vaccine responses in identical twins.

The specimen was CD8+ T cells sorted from blood. These receptors were taken from a woman younger than 35 in good health.

The chain employs TRBV7-2 and TRBJ2-1, with D tentatively TRBD2 (6 bases). V dropped 3 bases and J dropped 8 bases, with 14 bases sitting between them. Germline V lookup: CDR1 SGHTA, CDR2 FQGNSA. The CDR3 is 14 residues long. The CDR3 loop is CASSLEELAYEQFF. The CDR3 DNA reads TGTGCCAGCAGCTTGGAGGAACTAGCATATGAGCAGTTCTTC.

This clonotype has at least ten counts. This sequence joins TRBV29-1 and TRBJ2-7; TRBD1 matches 9 bases. The V gene end was trimmed by 7 bases and the J gene end by 4 bases; junction bases not matched to a gene: 14. Germline V gene lookup returns CDR1 SQVTM and CDR2 ANQGSEA. CDR3 size: 15 residues. The CDR3 DNA sequence: TGCAGCGCAGCTCCCGGGACAGGGTATTCTTACGAGCAGTACTTC. Its protein product is CSAAPGTGYSYEQYF.

This clonotype was counted only a few times. CDR3 DNA sequence: TGTGCCAGCAGCTCCCCGGGACAGGGGATGGAGACCCAGTACTTC. This gives the protein CASSSPGQGMETQYF. V gene TRBV5-5 combines with J gene TRBJ2-5; 10 bases match TRBD1. The CDR3 extends over 15 amino acids. CDR1 is SGHKS and CDR2 is YYEKEE in the germline V gene (reference sequence). J lost 5 bases, V lost 3 bases, and 7 bases had no gene match.

This sequence joins TRBV9 and TRBJ2-7, with D maybe TRBD2 (5 bases). Trimming left V 4 bases short and J 2 bases short, with 16 bases between. Per the germline V gene, CDR1 is SGDLS and CDR2 is YYNGEE. This CDR3 has 15 amino acids. CDR3 loop: CASSKGGQVTYEQYF. The CDR3 DNA reads as TGTGCCAGCAGCAAAGGCGGGCAGGTGACCTACGAGCAGTACTTC.

This clonotype was counted ten times or more. The gene calls are TRBV7-3 and TRBJ2-3; 8 bases fit TRBD2. Germline V gives CDR1 SGHTA, CDR2 FQGTGA. The CDR3 spans 16 residues. The junction had 6 bases not matched to a gene; V was cut back by 1 base and J by 3 bases. The CDR3 spells CASSLISGGETDTQYF. The CDR3 DNA sequence: TGTGCCAGCAGCTTAATAAGCGGGGGAGAAACAGATACGCAGTATTTT.

This clonotype was picked up a small number of times. The rearrangement joins TRBV19 to TRBJ2-1; TRBD1 matches 7 bases. This CDR3 has 13 amino acids. Germline V gene sequence: CDR1 LNHDA, CDR2 SQIVND (reference sequence). V lost 2 bases, J lost 7 bases, and 2 bases stayed unmatched. In DNA, the CDR3 is TGTGCCAGTAGTATATTACAGGGGAATGAGCAGTTCTTC. Protein sequence: CASSILQGNEQFF.

The genes are TRBV7-2 and TRBJ1-5; D might be TRBD1 (5 bases). Germline lookup yields CDR1 SGHTA and CDR2 FQGNSA. V was pared by 5 bases and J by 7 bases, with 15 bases between. CDR3 length: 14 amino acids. The DNA of the CDR3 is TGTGCCAGCAGCCCTGACCCGGGGGGACAGCCCCAGCATTTT. It specifies CASSPDPGGQPQHF.

This clonotype was seen more than once but under ten times. The genes are TRBV5-1 and TRBJ2-7; D not certain. Trimming left V 0 bases short and J 5 bases short, with 12 bases between. CDR1 and CDR2 (germline): SGHRS, YFSETQ. The CDR3 runs 14 residues. CDR3 region: CASSLGPGMDEQYF. The CDR3 region has the DNA TGCGCCAGCAGCTTGGGTCCCGGCATGGACGAGCAGTACTTC.

This clonotype was detected ten times or more. The chain is built from TRBV6-1 and TRBJ1-5; D is ambiguous. V was shortened by 8 bases and J by 4 bases, with 3 bases between the two germline ends. The CDR3 runs to 10 residues. Germline V gene sequence: CDR1 MNHNS, CDR2 SASEGT. Written as DNA, the CDR3 is TGTGCCAGCGGAAATCAGCCCCAGCATTTT. Translated, it gives CASGNQPQHF.

The chain joins TRBV4-2 to TRBJ1-2; a weak D match, TRBD1 (6 bases). Germline CDR1 is LGHNA and CDR2 is YNFKEQ. V dropped 7 bases and J dropped 0 bases, with 24 bases sitting between them. There are 18 residues in the CDR3. The CDR3 protein is CASMGRAVRGETNYGYTF. Here the CDR3 DNA reads TGTGCCAGCATGGGCCGGGCGGTGAGGGGGGAGACTAACTATGGCTACACCTTC.

This clonotype was observed many times. This rearrangement joins TRBV5-1 to TRBJ2-1, with D uncertain. Trimming cost V 4 bases and J 7 bases, with 12 bases left between them. The germline V gene encodes CDR1 SGHRS and CDR2 YFSETQ. CDR3 length: 13 amino acids. Here the CDR3 reads CASSPDAGNEQFF. The CDR3 coding sequence is TGCGCCAGCAGCCCGGACGCCGGTAATGAGCAGTTCTTC.